The clone carrying this T cell receptor beta chain was observed a single time. The sample originates from a study of control samples from healthy donors and cancer patients. The CDR3 covers 13 residues. Germline CDR1 KGHDR, CDR2 SFDVKD. Between the trimmed V and J ends, which lost 8 bases and 3 bases, there was a span of 9 bases. TCRdb's table, derived via immunoSEQ multiplex PCR, lists solely in-frame clones and lacks some. Of more than 75,000 clones listed, 80% to 90% are singletons. This TCR was sampled from a woman aged 60-70 years with head and neck cancer. This chain connects TRBV24-1 to TRBJ2-2; D call uncertain. The specimen was PBMCs. CDR3 amino acids: CATIAGDTGELFF. DNA for the CDR3: TGTGCCACCATTGCTGGCGACACCGGGGAGCTGTTTTTT.